This T cell receptor (beta chain) was recorded in a study of T-cell reconstitution after alpha-beta-depleted transplantation in children (dated by TCRdb to the mid-2010s). About the full investigation: The study quantitatively tracked T-cell immune reconstitution after TCRalphabeta/CD19-depleted allogeneic hematopoietic cell transplantation in children using TCR repertoire profiling.

Findings and caveats that apply to the study as a whole: In some patients, the high TCRbeta diversity seen at day 60 was put down to recipient T cells and intrathymic progenitors that had survived conditioning. Apparently early alphabetaT-cell count recovery about two months after transplant reportedly relied on only several hundred rapidly expanded clones derived from non-depleted graft cells. The frequencies of hyperexpanded clones fell over the following months, and after one year, T-cell counts and TCRbeta diversity were mostly attributed to newly produced T cells.

This clonotype was seen ten or more times. What this receptor recognizes is not known. No base-level quality is on record; no much larger clone is a single base apart. The meaning of the sample's treatment or condition label: allogeneic hematopoietic cell transplantation with graft depleted of TCRalphabeta T cells and CD19 B cells. Transplant recipients were children who received TCRalphabeta/CD19-depleted allogeneic hematopoietic cell grafts. Counted from cysteine to phenylalanine, this CDR3 has 14 amino acids. The entry retains the CDR3 DNA only, 42 bases that are in frame from base 1. The germline V gene (reference sequence) gives CDR1 as SEHNR and CDR2 as FQNEAQ. V loses 4 bases at its end and J loses 0 bases; junction bases beyond the gene matches: 1. The library was produced with PCR. Sequencing was performed on an Illumina HiSeq 2500. To normalize quantification of the TCRbeta repertoire, the TCR libraries were built with molecular barcoding that relied on unique molecular identifiers. TCRdb's own reprocessing of the public reads used fastp at Q25 and MiXCR and kept productive beta chains. One record per CDR3 amino acid sequence lists the most common genes and DNA. Present in this sample are 330,000 or so distinct CDR3 sequences, roughly 7.8% of which were seen just once. 9.1% of the sample rests with the top ten.

The source is a female patient under 10 years old who had a stem cell transplant for Fanconi anemia, so the T cells may come from the graft donor. Sequences were derived from peripheral blood, sampled 360 days after TCRalphabeta/CD19-depleted stem cell transplant. The chain links TRBV7-9 with TRBJ2-3, and TRBD2 aligns with 7 junction nucleotides. Here is the DNA: TGTGCCAGCAGCTACGGGGGGAGCACAGATACGCAGTATTTT. It translates to CASSYGGSTDTQYF.